The subject of this entry is one T cell receptor (beta chain). The antigen is not known. TCRdb's table, derived via immunoSEQ multiplex PCR, lists solely in-frame clones and lacks some. In the table there are around 150,000 clones, less than 90% of which are singletons. Per the germline V gene, CDR1 is MRHNA and CDR2 is SNTAGT. This CDR3 spans 14 amino acids. The V end was cut by 5 bases, the J end by 3 bases, with 13 bases between. This sample was included in a study of cytomegalovirus exposure and HLA in healthy donors. Regarding the study as a whole: A few chains linked to CMV were shown in vitro to be specific for CMV antigens. Overall, approximately 150 TCR beta chains were annotated as cytomegalovirus-associated. Usually a TCR sequence was rare, but some public TCRs were found in many donors.

Donors were drawn from the approximately 120-subject validation cohort, separate from the approximately 700-subject first cohort. The rearrangement links TRBV6-4 to TRBJ1-2; TRBD1 is a possible D gene (6 bases). The receptor was isolated from a man aged 30 to 45 in good health and CMV-seropositive. Sequencing input: PBMCs. For the CDR3, the DNA is TGTGCCAGCAGTCCGGGGGGGGCCGACTATGGCTACACCTTC. Translating it yields CASSPGGADYGYTF.